A selection of T cell receptor beta chains follows, all from one sample in a study of untreated major depressive disorder. The assay was immunoSEQ multiplex PCR, and TCRdb's table has in-frame clones only and misses some. The table shows 15,000 to 20,000 clones, with roughly 90% occurring only once. The sample taken for sequencing was CD4+ T cells from PBMCs. The receptors shown here come from a woman in her thirties or forties with major depressive disorder. The CDR3 runs from the conserved cysteine through the conserved F or W. The order of the fields is CDR3 length, V gene, J gene, clone size, D gene, CDR3 DNA, CDR3 protein. D genes are given only for firm matches. Clone size is not always given. Where it is, it says once, few, many or a class for expanded clones.

16,TRBV11-3,TRBJ2-3,NA,TRBD2,TGTGCCAGCAGCTTATACCGTGGAGCGGGGGTGGATACGCAGTATTTT,CASSLYRGAGVDTQYF
15,TRBV5-1,TRBJ2-1,once,TRBD1,TGCGCCAGCAGCTGGGGACAGGGGTCCAACAATGAGCAGTTCTTC,CASSWGQGSNNEQFF
16,TRBV7-8,TRBJ1-1,NA,NA,TGTGCCAGCAGCTTCGTACAGGGAGCTATGAACACTGAAGCTTTCTTT,CASSFVQGAMNTEAFF
13,TRBV5-4,TRBJ1-2,NA,NA,TGTGCCAGCAGCTCTTCCCAACTCTATGGCTACACCTTC,CASSSSQLYGYTF
13,TRBV29-1,TRBJ2-5,NA,TRBD1,TGCAGCGTTGATGCGGGACAGGGAGAGACCCAGTACTTC,CSVDAGQGETQYF
14,TRBV5-5,TRBJ1-1,NA,NA,TGTGCCAGCAGCAACCAACAGCGGAGCACTGAAGCTTTCTTT,CASSNQQRSTEAFF
14,TRBV29-1,TRBJ1-3,NA,NA,TGCAGCGTTGGAAGGGGGACGGCTGGAAACACCATATATTTT,CSVGRGTAGNTIYF
15,TRBV6-5,TRBJ2-7,once,NA,TGTGCCAGCAGTTACTCCGGGACAACTGATTACGAGCAGTACTTC,CASSYSGTTDYEQYF
14,TRBV6-5,TRBJ1-4,NA,NA,TGTGCCAGCAGTTACTCGAATGGAAATGAAAAACTGTTTTTT,CASSYSNGNEKLFF
14,TRBV29-1,TRBJ2-3,NA,TRBD2,TGCAGCGTTGGGGCTAGCGGGGGTGGGGATACGCAGTATTTT,CSVGASGGGDTQYF
13,TRBV14,TRBJ1-2,NA,NA,TGTGCCAGCAGCCTCATAGCTAACTATGGCTACACCTTC,CASSLIANYGYTF
14,TRBV2,TRBJ1-1,NA,TRBD1,TGTGCCAGCAGGCCCGGGACAGGGGGCACTGAAGCTTTCTTT,CASRPGTGGTEAFF
15,TRBV4-2,TRBJ1-2,once,TRBD1,TGTGCCAGCATCCGGGACAGAGGGGTGGACTATGGCTACACCTTC,CASIRDRGVDYGYTF
14,TRBV6-1,TRBJ1-5,NA,NA,TGTGCCAGCACGAAAGGGGGGGCTAATCAGCCCCAGCATTTT,CASTKGGANQPQHF
14,TRBV5-1,TRBJ1-1,NA,NA,TGCGCCAGCAGCCCATCTCCCCAACAGTACCAAGCTTTCTTT,CASSPSPQQYQAFF
11,TRBV10-2,TRBJ2-7,once,TRBD1,TGCGCCAGCATACAGGGGGACGAGCAGTACTTC,CASIQGDEQYF
17,TRBV10-1,TRBJ1-1,NA,NA,TGCGCCAGCCCCCTTAGGGGTCCCGAGGTTATGAACACTGAAGCTTTCTTT,CASPLRGPEVMNTEAFF
15,TRBV6-6,TRBJ2-2,NA,TRBD2,TGTGCCAGCAGTTACCAGGGAGGGTCAACCGGGGAGCTGTTTTTT,CASSYQGGSTGELFF
12,TRBV29-1,TRBJ1-2,NA,TRBD1,TGCAGCGTGGACAGGGACCTCTATGGCTACACCTTC,CSVDRDLYGYTF
14,TRBV10-3,TRBJ1-1,NA,NA,TGTGCCATCAGTCCCACAGCTCTGAACACTGAAGCTTTCTTT,CAISPTALNTEAFF
13,TRBV4-2,TRBJ2-1,once,NA,TGTGCCAGCAGCCAAGAAATTGAAGGTAACCCGTTCTTC,CASSQEIEGNPFF
13,TRBV7-3,TRBJ2-3,NA,NA,TGTGCCAGCAGCTTATTCCAAATGGATACGCAGTATTTT,CASSLFQMDTQYF
14,TRBV10-3,TRBJ2-2,NA,TRBD2,TGTGCCACCGGGCGGGAGAACGGAATAGGGGAGCTGTTTTTT,CATGRENGIGELFF
15,TRBV11-3,TRBJ2-2,once,TRBD2,TGTGCCAGCAGCCCTAGCGGGGGAGTACGGGGGGAGCTGTTTTTT,CASSPSGGVRGELFF